These 12 T cell receptor beta chains were all obtained from the same sample, sequenced in a study of STAT5B mutations in CD4+ large granular lymphocyte leukemia. Assay: immunoSEQ multiplex PCR; the TCRdb copy retains only in-frame clones and omits some. This table has 25,000 to 35,000 clones, about 78% appearing once. Sequences were obtained from CD4+ T cells from blood buffy coats. The receptors shown here come from a human donor in good health.

The V call is TRBV6-5, the J call TRBJ2-7; 9 bases map to TRBD1. The CDR3 runs to 13 residues. V shed 9 bases, J shed 2 bases, and the junction held 5 bases outside the gene matches. CDR1 and CDR2 (germline): MNHEY, SVGAGI. The CDR3 protein is CASGQGNTYEQYF. The CDR3 DNA reads TGTGCCAGTGGACAGGGGAATACCTACGAGCAGTACTTC.

The genes are TRBV5-1 and TRBJ1-2, with D possibly being TRBD1 (5 bases). There are 14 residues in the CDR3. CDR1 and CDR2 (germline): SGHRS, YFSETQ. V lost 0 bases, J lost 1 base, and 7 bases lay in between. The CDR3 nucleotides read TGCGCCAGCAGCTTGGGCCAGGGTAACTATGGCTACACCTTC. This gives the protein CASSLGQGNYGYTF.

This chain connects TRBV28 to TRBJ2-2; D is unclear. Germline loops: CDR1 MDHEN, CDR2 SYDVKM. Trimming took off 5 bases at V and 4 bases at J, with 17 bases between the two ends. The CDR3 is 16 amino acids. In DNA form, the CDR3 reads TGTGCCAGCAGTATCCCCGGGCGGATAGCCACCGGGGAGCTGTTTTTT. Protein: CASSIPGRIATGELFF. Together with reference TRBV28 and TRBJ2-2, the CDR3 gives the full variable domain: DVKVTQSSRYLVKRTGEKVFLECVQDMDHENMFWYRQDPGLGLRLIYFSYDVKMKEKGDIPEGYSVSREKKERFSLILESASTNQTSMYLCASSIPGRIATGELFFGEGSRLTVL.

This rearrangement joins TRBV2 to TRBJ1-2; a possible D gene is TRBD1 (5 bases). Germline assignment: CDR1 SNHLY and CDR2 FYNNEI. V was pared by 1 base and J by 3 bases, with 12 bases between. There are 15 residues in the CDR3. For the CDR3, the DNA is TGTGCCAGCAGTGAAGGGGGGGGTTGGGACTATGGCTACACCTTC. It is translated as CASSEGGGWDYGYTF.

The chain links TRBV28 to TRBJ1-1; D gene ambiguous. Deletions cut 5 bases from V and 4 bases from J, with 8 bases between. CDR1 MDHEN and CDR2 SYDVKM come from the germline V gene. CDR3 length: 12 amino acids. CDR3 sequence reads: CASSVVRTEAFF. CDR3 DNA sequence: TGTGCCAGCAGTGTCGTTCGCACTGAAGCTTTCTTT.

This sequence joins TRBV10-3 and TRBJ1-4; D not resolved. Trimming took 3 bases from V and 8 from J, leaving 13 bases between them. Germline loops: CDR1 ENHRY, CDR2 SYGVKD. The CDR3 runs to 14 residues. The CDR3 sequence is CAISESALSEKLFF. Written as DNA, the CDR3 is TGTGCCATCAGTGAAAGTGCCCTTTCGGAAAAACTGTTTTTT.

The table lists this clone with a count of one. The chain has TRBV6-5 and TRBJ2-5; tentatively, D is TRBD1 or TRBD2 (5 bases each). V shed 5 bases and J shed 3 bases, with 13 bases lying between them. CDR1 and CDR2 (germline): MNHEY, SVGAGI. There are 14 residues in the CDR3. CDR3 loop: CASSPRDGKETQYF. The CDR3 coding sequence is TGTGCCAGCAGTCCCAGGGACGGTAAAGAGACCCAGTACTTC.

The sample holds a few counts of this clone. This chain uses TRBV5-4 with TRBJ2-2, with 8 bases aligning to TRBD2. Germline CDR1 reads SGHNT; CDR2 reads YYREEE (reference sequence). This CDR3 has 15 residues. The V and J ends lost 4 bases and 7 bases, in that order; junction bases with no gene match: 9. The CDR3: CASSRGSSGNGELFF. In DNA form, the CDR3 reads TGTGCCAGCAGCAGGGGGAGTAGCGGGAACGGGGAGCTGTTTTTT.

The chain joins TRBV19 to TRBJ2-3, with D hard to call. Germline V gives CDR1 LNHDA, CDR2 SQIVND (reference sequence). This CDR3 is 19 amino acids long. Trimming took 0 bases from V and 1 from J, leaving 20 bases between them. The CDR3 here is CASSIEGPLATAGTDTQYF. The CDR3 DNA follows: TGTGCCAGTAGTATAGAGGGCCCCCTCGCTACCGCTGGCACAGATACGCAGTATTTT.

The chain carries TRBV7-3 and TRBJ2-6; the match to TRBD2 covers 7 bases. V shed 5 bases, J shed 0 bases, and the junction held 7 bases outside the gene matches. The CDR3 spans 17 residues. CDR1 is SGHTA, CDR2 FQGTGA, per germline. The CDR3 protein is CASSPNGGSSGANVLTF. In DNA form, the CDR3 reads TGTGCCAGCAGCCCGAACGGCGGGAGCTCTGGGGCCAACGTCCTGACTTTC.

The genes are TRBV7-9 and TRBJ2-5, with a possible D match to TRBD2 (5 bases). The J call may be mistaken, given a closer DNA end match to TRBJ2-7. The CDR3 is 13 residues long. Germline V gene lookup returns CDR1 SEHNR and CDR2 FQNEAQ (reference sequence). In DNA form, the CDR3 reads TGTGCCAGCAGCTCCCCGGGAACTTACGAGCAGTACTTC. Amino acids: CASSSPGTYEQYF.

This clone showed up just a few times. V usage is TRBV5-8 and J usage is TRBJ1-2, with D hard to call. Trimming took 3 bases from V and 4 from J, leaving 13 bases between them. From germline, CDR1 is SGHTS and CDR2 YDEGEE. The CDR3 consists of 14 residues. The CDR3 nucleotides read TGTGCCAGCAGCTCTAGGACTGGGAGCTATGGCTACACCTTC. Residues: CASSSRTGSYGYTF.